A selection of T cell receptor beta chains follows, all from one sample in a study of blood T cell repertoires in COVID-19. The repertoire was sequenced with immunoSEQ multiplex PCR; TCRdb's copy has only in-frame clones and lacks some. Here the sample spans some 150,000 clones, around four fifths being singletons. Sequencing was performed on peripheral blood. Receptors originate from a man aged 40-49 years who had recovered from COVID-19. CDR3s include the opening cysteine and the closing phenylalanine or tryptophan. A D gene is named only where the DNA matches it firmly. Size is stated for part of the rows, as once, few or many counts, or as a class when the clone is expanded.

D | size | J | length | V | CDR3 | DNA
TRBD1 | once | TRBJ1-1 | 13 | TRBV6-2/TRBV6-3 | CASSPTGRPEAFF | TGTGCCAGCAGCCCGACAGGGAGGCCTGAAGCTTTCTTT
TRBD2 | - | TRBJ2-7 | 15 | TRBV6-6 | CASSYGAGGVDEQYF | TGTGCCAGCAGTTACGGAGCGGGGGGTGTCGACGAGCAGTACTTC
- | few | TRBJ1-6 | 16 | TRBV2 | CASSEFTSSYNSPLHF | TGTGCCAGCAGTGAATTCACGAGCTCCTATAATTCACCCCTCCACTTT
TRBD2 | few | TRBJ2-5 | 17 | TRBV7-9 | CASSSLTSGGIQETQYF | TGTGCCAGCAGCTCCTTAACTAGCGGGGGGATCCAAGAGACCCAGTACTTC
- | - | TRBJ1-1 | 14 | TRBV19 | CASSIERRGTEAFF | TGTGCCAGTAGTATAGAACGGAGGGGCACTGAAGCTTTCTTT
- | - | TRBJ1-5 | 17 | TRBV15 | CATSRGVGVGGNQPQHF | TGTGCCACCAGCAGAGGAGTGGGAGTTGGTGGCAATCAGCCCCAGCATTTT
- | - | TRBJ2-3 | 13 | TRBV12-3/TRBV12-4 | CASSLMELDTQYF | TGTGCCAGCAGTTTAATGGAGCTGGATACGCAGTATTTT
- | - | TRBJ2-3 | 15 | TRBV6-2/TRBV6-3 | CASSYLGQITDTQYF | TGTGCCAGCAGTTACCTCGGACAGATCACAGATACGCAGTATTTT
- | - | TRBJ2-1 | 12 | TRBV7-9 | CASSLREVEQFF | TGTGCCAGCAGCTTGCGCGAGGTTGAGCAGTTCTTC
- | - | TRBJ2-7 | 14 | TRBV7-2 | CASSLAGGQYEQYF | TGTGCCAGCAGCTTAGCGGGGGGGCAATACGAGCAGTACTTC
TRBD1 | - | TRBJ2-7 | 15 | TRBV7-8 | CASSLVAGGTGEQYF | TGTGCCAGCAGCTTAGTGGCAGGGGGCACCGGGGAGCAGTACTTC
TRBD2 | - | TRBJ2-7 | 11 | TRBV7-8 | CASGEGREQYF | TGTGCCAGCGGGGAGGGGCGCGAGCAGTACTTC
- | - | TRBJ1-3 | 13 | TRBV19 | CASSMGPGNTIYF | TGTGCCAGTAGTATGGGGCCTGGAAACACCATATATTTT
TRBD1 | - | TRBJ2-7 | 13 | TRBV10-3 | CAISSGTDYEQYF | TGTGCCATCAGTTCCGGGACAGACTACGAGCAGTACTTC
TRBD1 | - | TRBJ1-1 | 13 | TRBV11-3 | CASRPPGQGFPSF | TGTGCCAGCAGACCGCCGGGACAGGGTTTCCCTTCCTTT
- | many | TRBJ2-2 | 12 | TRBV27 | CASSLHTGELFF | TGTGCCAGCAGTCTCCACACCGGGGAGCTGTTTTTT
TRBD1 | - | TRBJ2-7 | 18 | TRBV6-2/TRBV6-3 | CASSYEVLGTGIVYEQYF | TGTGCCAGCAGTTATGAAGTCCTCGGGACAGGTATCGTCTACGAGCAGTACTTC
- | - | TRBJ1-2 | 15 | TRBV6-5 | CASRVGAGANYGYTF | TGTGCCAGCAGGGTTGGGGCAGGGGCCAACTATGGCTACACCTTC
TRBD1 | - | TRBJ2-7 | 15 | TRBV11-3 | CASSLVGTGSYEQYF | TGTGCCAGCAGCTTAGTAGGGACAGGGTCCTACGAGCAGTACTTC
TRBD1 | - | TRBJ1-4 | 16 | TRBV18 | CASSFGQGATNEKLFF | TGTGCCAGCTCATTCGGACAGGGGGCAACTAATGAAAAACTGTTTTTT
- | few | TRBJ2-6 | 16 | TRBV15 | CATSRDPGAGANVLTF | TGTGCCACCAGCAGAGATCCGGGGGCTGGGGCCAACGTCCTGACTTTC
- | - | TRBJ2-1 | 12 | TRBV28 | CASRETYNEQFF | TGTGCCAGCAGAGAAACTTACAATGAGCAGTTCTTC
- | - | TRBJ2-2 | 15 | TRBV9 | CASSVRHANTGELFF | TGTGCCAGCAGCGTAAGACACGCGAACACCGGGGAGCTGTTTTTT
TRBD2 | - | TRBJ2-1 | 16 | TRBV30 | CAWSVAGGAFGDEQFF | TGTGCCTGGAGTGTCGCGGGGGGGGCTTTTGGCGATGAGCAGTTCTTC
TRBD1 | - | TRBJ2-5 | 15 | TRBV24-1 | CATSDFNRGWETQYF | TGTGCCACCAGTGATTTCAACAGGGGGTGGGAGACCCAGTACTTC